This TCR beta chain was sequenced for a study of cytomegalovirus exposure and HLA in healthy donors. Primers for the PCR totalled 60 Vbeta and 13 Jbeta. The table came from immunoSEQ multiplex PCR; TCRdb's copy has only in-frame clones and leaves some out. The data contain more than 80,000 clones, around 60% of them singletons. Study results and caveats: Presence/absence results assume similar sequencing depth per donor, which may not hold. It was in a later analysis that TCR association rates were seen to vary by HLA locus, highest for DRB1 and lowest for HLA-C.

Trimming stripped 5 bases from V and 7 bases from J, with 9 bases between. The CDR3 totals 11 residues. Germline V gene data show CDR1 as SGHDN and CDR2 as FVKESK. Comment on this clone: Its specificity is unknown.

Input material: PBMCs. The genes are TRBV14 and TRBJ2-7; the D gene is possibly TRBD2 (6 bases). The TCR comes from a man aged 55 to 70 in good health and CMV-seronegative. The CDR3 bases are TGTGCCAGCAGCTCCGGAGGGGAGCAGTACTTC. This translates into CASSSGGEQYF.